The TCR beta chain under discussion was sequenced for a study of CD8 T cells in ankylosing spondylitis. Regarding the study as a whole: Significant enrichment of disease-linked clones was reportedly seen in matched ankylosing spondylitis synovial fluid. There was a TCR beta motif, made of 7 to 9 highly homologous variants, that appeared characteristic of ankylosing spondylitis blood. Researchers report that disease-linked clones proved CD8+ and relatively rare in peripheral blood.

The authors made TCR beta libraries by quantitative 5'-RACE with molecular barcodes. TCRdb independently ran MiXCR on the 5' RACE reads; one entry per CDR3 protein. The top ten clones hold roughly 8.3% of a sample with approximately 300,000 distinct CDR3 sequences, roughly 20% of them seen once. Comment on this clonotype: Its cognate antigen is unknown.

The junction had 9 bases not matched to a gene; V was cut back by 6 bases and J by 2 bases. The CDR3 is made up of 16 amino acids. Germline V gene sequence: CDR1 LNHDA, CDR2 SQIVND (reference sequence). The sample comprised blood, either unsorted or a sorted T cell fraction (not recorded which). The gene calls are TRBV19 and TRBJ2-3; 9 nucleotides agree with TRBD1. This sequence originates from a male donor with ankylosing spondylitis or in good health (not recorded which). The DNA for the CDR3 is TGTGCCAGTAGCCATCCGACAGGGGGATCCACAGATACGCAGTATTTT. It yields the protein CASSHPTGGSTDTQYF.